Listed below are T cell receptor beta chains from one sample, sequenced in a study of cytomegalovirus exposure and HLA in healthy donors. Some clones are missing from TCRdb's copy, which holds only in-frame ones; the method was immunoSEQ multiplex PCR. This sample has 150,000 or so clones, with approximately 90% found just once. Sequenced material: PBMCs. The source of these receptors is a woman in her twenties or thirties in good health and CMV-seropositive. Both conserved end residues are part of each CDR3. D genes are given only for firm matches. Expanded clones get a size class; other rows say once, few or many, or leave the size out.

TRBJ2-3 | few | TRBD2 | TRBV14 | TGTGCCAGCAGCCAAGATAAGATTGGGCGGGGGAGCAGCACAGATACGCAGTATTTT | CASSQDKIGRGSSTDTQYF
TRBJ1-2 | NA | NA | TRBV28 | TGTGCCAGCACCTACGGGGGGCCGAACGCCGCCCATGGCTACACCTTC | CASTYGGPNAAHGYTF
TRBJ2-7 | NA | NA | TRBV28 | TGTGCCAGCAGTTTGGAGACTAACTACGAGCAGTACTTC | CASSLETNYEQYF
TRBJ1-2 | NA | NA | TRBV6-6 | TGTGCCAGCAGTTACGGGACTCAGTATGGCTACACCTTC | CASSYGTQYGYTF
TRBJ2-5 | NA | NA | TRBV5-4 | TGTGCCAGCAGCATAGGGGCACGGCGGTACAAGCAAGAGACCCAGTACTTC | CASSIGARRYKQETQYF
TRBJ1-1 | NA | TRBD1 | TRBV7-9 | TGTGCCACTCTGACAGGGGCACTGAACACTGAAGCTTTCTTT | CATLTGALNTEAFF
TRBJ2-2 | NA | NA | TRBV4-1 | TGCGCCAGCAGCCAAGATAGGGGGGAGGGCGGCACCGGGGAGCTGTTTTTT | CASSQDRGEGGTGELFF
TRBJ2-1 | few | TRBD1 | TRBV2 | TGTGCCAGCAGTAGGGACAGGAACCCTTCCTACAATGAGCAGTTCTTC | CASSRDRNPSYNEQFF
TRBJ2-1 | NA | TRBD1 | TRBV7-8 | TGTGCCAGCAGCTTGGTCAGGGGGCGCGGGCAGTTCTTC | CASSLVRGRGQFF
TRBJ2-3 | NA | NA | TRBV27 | TGTGCCAGCAGTCCGACGGGACTCATCTTAGGGATGCAGTATTTT | CASSPTGLILGMQYF
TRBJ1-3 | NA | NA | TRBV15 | TGTGCCACCAGCAGGCCTGAAGGGGTAAAGAACACCATATATTTT | CATSRPEGVKNTIYF
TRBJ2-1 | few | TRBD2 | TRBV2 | TGTGCCAGCAGATGGGGGGGGTACAATGAGCAGTTCTTC | CASRWGGYNEQFF
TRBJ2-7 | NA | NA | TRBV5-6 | TGTGCCAGCAGCTCCGGGACTCTCTACGAGCAGTACTTC | CASSSGTLYEQYF
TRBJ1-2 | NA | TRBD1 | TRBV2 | TGTGCCAGCAAGGGGACAGGGACCATCTATGGCTACACCTTC | CASKGTGTIYGYTF
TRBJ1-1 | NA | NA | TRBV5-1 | TGCGCCAGCAGCTTAAATGAGATGAACACTGAAGCTTTCTTT | CASSLNEMNTEAFF
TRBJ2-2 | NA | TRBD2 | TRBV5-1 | TGCGCCAGCAGCTCGGGACTAGCGGGACCCACCGGGGAGCTGTTTTTT | CASSSGLAGPTGELFF
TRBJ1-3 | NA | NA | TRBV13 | TGTGCCAGCAGCGACGGGGCTGGAAACACCATATATTTT | CASSDGAGNTIYF
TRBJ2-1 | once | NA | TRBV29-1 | TGCAGCGTTGTGAGCGGTCTCGAGCAGTTCTTC | CSVVSGLEQFF
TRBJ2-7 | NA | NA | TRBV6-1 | TGTGCCAGCAGTGCGGCGGGACTGGGAGAATACGAGCAGTACTTC | CASSAAGLGEYEQYF
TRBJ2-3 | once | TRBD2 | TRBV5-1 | TGCGCCAGCAGCTCACTAGCGGCGAGCACAGATACGCAGTATTTT | CASSSLAASTDTQYF
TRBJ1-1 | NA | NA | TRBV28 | TGTGCCAGCAGTTCCCTTGGTGTGGGGGCAGGTTATGAAGCTTTCTTT | CASSSLGVGAGYEAFF
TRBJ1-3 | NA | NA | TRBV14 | TGTGCCAGCAGCCAAGCGAGGGTCGCGGGAAACACCATATATTTT | CASSQARVAGNTIYF